The clone carrying this T cell receptor (beta chain) has only a few counts. The germline V gene encodes CDR1 MNHEY and CDR2 SVGEGT. V gave up 5 bases and J gave up 0 bases, with 13 bases separating them. This CDR3 comprises 15 residues. In the RACIN dose-escalation trial, donors got nivolumab plus ipilimumab with aspirin, cyclophosphamide and radiotherapy. The sample comes from a study of low-dose radiotherapy and immunotherapy resistance in tumors. Across the whole study: Members of Cohort 2 were treated with 1 Gy per fraction every two weeks; their total was 13 Gy over 26 weeks. Intravenously given cyclophosphamide 200 mg/m2 followed a two-week schedule that placed each dose one day before radiation and immunotherapy.

First-strand cDNA relied on TRAV- and TRBV-specific primers spanning alpha and beta chains. A constant-region primer paired with the V-primer adapter amplified TCRs over about 20 PCR cycles. TCRdb reprocessed the reads with MiXCR, giving one entry per CDR3 protein. The repertoire holds thousands of distinct CDR3 sequences, with 60% to 70% as singletons. This TCR derives from a human donor with advanced metastatic prostate, ovarian, gallbladder or colorectal cancer (not recorded which). This table probably holds off-target reads from a library built for another chain. The J gene is TRBJ1-2, the V gene TRBV6-2 or TRBV6-3, with D uncertain. DNA for the CDR3: TGTGCCAGCAGTGAACTGGACGGAACTAACTATGGCTACACCTTC. Translation gives CASSELDGTNYGYTF.